The clone carrying this TCR beta chain has just one count. Categorization into cohorts depended on clinical history that participants reported. V shed 5 bases, J shed 15 bases, and the junction held 12 bases outside the gene matches. CDR3 length: 13 amino acids. Germline V gene data show CDR1 as SGHTA and CDR2 as FQGNSA. This record comes from a study of blood T cell repertoires in COVID-19. The method was immunoSEQ multiplex PCR; TCRdb's version includes in-frame clones alone and lacks a portion of them. Of tens of thousands of clones listed, roughly 80% were seen once; the top ten hold around 5.8%. The V and J genes are TRBV7-2 and TRBJ2-1; TRBD2 matches at 8 bases. The sequence was obtained from a woman aged 45-65 years with acute COVID-19. The source material was PBMCs or T cells enriched from blood (not recorded which). CDR3 protein: CASSPGSGTSLFF. DNA for the CDR3: TGTGCCAGCAGCCCCGGGAGTGGGACTAGTCTGTTCTTC.